Below are 15 T cell receptor beta chains sequenced from a single sample in a study of technical replicates of blood from several donors. Clones were sequenced by immunoSEQ multiplex PCR, and TCRdb holds only the in-frame ones, with some missing. This sample has about 73,000 clones, with more than 85% found just once. Material for sequencing was PBMCs. These receptors were obtained from a human donor in good health. Some clones in this sample may be carry-over from other donors' samples.

V gene TRBV5-4 combines with J gene TRBJ1-1, with TRBD1 as a possible D gene (6 bases). The CDR3 sequence is 15 residues long. The germline gives CDR1 SGHNT, CDR2 YYREEE (reference sequence). V lost 3 bases to trimming and J lost 4 bases, with 16 bases between them. CDR3 DNA: TGTGCCAGCAGCTCCGGGGGGGCTCACGGCACTGAAGCTTTCTTT. Its protein is CASSSGGAHGTEAFF.

The chain employs TRBV29-1 and TRBJ1-2; D is undetermined. The V gene's germline CDR1 is SQVTM and CDR2 ANQGSEA. V was cut by 2 bases and J by 6 bases, with 19 bases left in between. This CDR3 comprises 15 residues. DNA of the CDR3: TGCAGCGTTGAAAGTAACCACCTGCAACGGGATGGCTACACCTTC. Residues: CSVESNHLQRDGYTF.

The chain carries TRBV29-1 and TRBJ2-3; 10 nucleotides align to TRBD1. Trimming cost V 7 bases and J 3 bases; bases outside gene matches: 10. Germline CDR1 SQVTM, CDR2 ANQGSEA. There are 15 residues in the CDR3. The CDR3 DNA follows: TGCAGCGGCAACATACCGGGACAGGGGACAGATACGCAGTATTTT. This gives the protein CSGNIPGQGTDTQYF.

V is TRBV16 and J is TRBJ2-1; 11 bases line up with TRBD2. The V gene's germline CDR1 is KGHSY and CDR2 FQNENV. After removal of 4 bases from V and 9 bases from J, the junction contained 8 bases not matched to a gene. The CDR3 is made up of 15 amino acids. The CDR3 DNA sequence: TGTGCCAGCAGCCCCTTAGCGGGGGGGCGTGTTGAGCAGTTCTTC. It yields the protein CASSPLAGGRVEQFF.

The gene calls are TRBV7-2 and TRBJ2-7, with D possibly being TRBD1 (6 bases). Germline V gene lookup returns CDR1 SGHTA and CDR2 FQGNSA. Trimming took 1 base from V and 6 from J, leaving 10 bases between them. The CDR3 sequence is 13 residues long. The chain's CDR3 is CASSLGRGSEQYF. The CDR3 bases are TGTGCCAGCAGCTTAGGCAGGGGTAGCGAGCAGTACTTC. The full variable domain, with the rest looked up from reference TRBV7-2 and TRBJ2-7, is GAGVSQSPSNKVTEKGKDVELRCDPISGHTALYWYRQSLGQGLEFLIYFQGNSAPDKSGLPSDRFSAERTGGSVSTLTIQRTQQEDSAVYLCASSLGRGSEQYFGPGTRLTVT.

This chain links TRBV7-9 with TRBJ1-1, with TRBD1 identical over 7 bases. Germline V gives CDR1 SEHNR, CDR2 FQNEAQ (reference sequence). Trimming removed 4 bases from V and 6 bases from J; junction bases left unmatched: 11. This CDR3 contains 15 residues. CDR3 protein: CASSSAGTVGSEAFF. CDR3 in DNA: TGTGCCAGCAGCTCGGCCGGGACAGTCGGGTCTGAAGCTTTCTTT.

This rearrangement joins TRBV6-5 to TRBJ2-6; D is unclear. V lost 5 bases and J lost 0, with 8 bases in between. The CDR3 is 15 residues long. Germline V CDR1 and CDR2: MNHEY, SVGAGI. This CDR3 is CASSQLSSGANVLTF. The CDR3 DNA reads as TGTGCCAGCAGTCAACTTAGCTCTGGGGCCAACGTCCTGACTTTC.

This chain uses TRBV2 with TRBJ2-1; D unclear. V was pared by 6 bases and J by 4 bases, with 7 bases between. The germline V gene encodes CDR1 SNHLY and CDR2 FYNNEI. There are 12 residues in the CDR3. CDR3 DNA: TGTGCCAGCAGGCTAGAGTACAATGAGCAGTTCTTC. Translation: CASRLEYNEQFF.

In its sample, this clone was seen a few times. V gene TRBV2 combines with J gene TRBJ1-2; TRBD1 is a possible D gene (6 bases). The V end lost 0 bases, the J end lost 8 bases, and 16 bases lay between the germline ends. CDR1 is SNHLY, CDR2 FYNNEI, per germline. The CDR3 sequence is 15 residues long. The CDR3 protein is CASSEAAGEMSGYTF. The CDR3 DNA reads as TGTGCCAGCAGTGAAGCGGCAGGGGAAATGTCAGGCTACACCTTC.

The count of this clone is one. The chain links TRBV29-1 to TRBJ2-7, with 8 bases matching TRBD1. The CDR3 is 12 amino acids. CDR1 and CDR2 (germline): SQVTM, ANQGSEA. The CDR3, as DNA: TGCTCGTCGGAGACAGGGGATGGGGAGCAGTACTTC. Amino acid sequence: CSSETGDGEQYF.

V usage is TRBV2 and J usage is TRBJ1-2, with TRBD1 as a possible D gene (5 bases). The CDR3 runs to 14 residues. Trimming pared 7 bases from V and 2 bases from J, leaving 14 bases between. Per germline, CDR1 SNHLY and CDR2 FYNNEI. CDR3 amino acids: CASTLQAGNYGYTF. As DNA, the CDR3 is TGTGCCAGCACTCTACAGGCAGGAAACTATGGCTACACCTTC.

The rearrangement uses TRBV6-1 and TRBJ1-5; 7 bases align to TRBD1. V gave up 4 bases and J gave up 2 bases; unmatched junction bases: 11. The CDR3 length is 17 residues. Germline CDR1 MNHNS, CDR2 SASEGT. CDR3 protein: CASSGQHRGSGNQPQHF. DNA for the CDR3: TGTGCCAGCAGTGGACAACACAGGGGATCGGGCAATCAGCCCCAGCATTTT.

This rearrangement joins TRBV23-1 to TRBJ2-7; 7 bases are shared with TRBD2. TRBV23-1 is an ORF for which the function is uncertain. The V gene end was trimmed by 4 bases and the J gene end by 4 bases; junction bases not matched to a gene: 16. The CDR3 has 17 residues. CDR3 sequence reads: CASSLPKQRGSLYEQYF. CDR3 DNA sequence: TGCGCCAGCAGTCTGCCAAAACAGCGCGGGAGTTTATACGAGCAGTACTTC.

The chain carries TRBV11-1 and TRBJ2-7; 10 bases are shared with TRBD1. The CDR3 runs to 15 residues. Unmatched junction bases numbered 0, after V lost 0 bases and J lost 1 base. Germline loops: CDR1 SGHAT, CDR2 FQDESV (reference sequence). CDR3 nucleotide sequence: TGTGCCAGCAGCTTAGCGGGACAGGGGTCCTACGAGCAGTACTTC. Protein product: CASSLAGQGSYEQYF.

This sequence joins TRBV11-1 and TRBJ1-1, with a tentative D call TRBD1 (6 bases). The V end was cut by 5 bases, the J end by 5 bases, with 24 bases between. CDR3 length: 17 amino acids. Looked up from germline, CDR1 is SGHAT and CDR2 is FQDESV (reference sequence). The CDR3 protein is CASSLGSGGRRGTEAFF. CDR3 DNA sequence: TGTGCCAGCAGCCTAGGGTCCGGGGGGCGAAGGGGGACTGAAGCTTTCTTT.